This TCR beta chain was documented in a study of T cell responses to AZD1222 COVID-19 vaccine. Study-wide results and caveats: Distributed over spike, vaccine-associated CD4 TCRs predominated at 160-218 and 743-854. Sampling that yielded the repertoires occurred only after the peak T cell response. Donors skewed white British and female; clonal diversity was possibly underestimated.

The CDR3 runs 16 residues. J gave up 4 bases and V 4 bases, and 9 bases lay outside the gene matches. Germline CDR1 and CDR2: LNHDA and SQIVND (reference sequence). On this clone: The antigen remains undetermined.

TCRdb's copy holds only in-frame clones and misses some; the assay was immunoSEQ multiplex PCR. The sample yields some 170,000 clones, roughly 93% seen once. The specimen comprised peripheral blood, sampled 28 days after the second dose of the MenACWY control vaccine. The clonotype comes from an adult who received the MenACWY meningococcal vaccine as a control. This chain links TRBV19 with TRBJ2-2, with 7 bases identical to TRBD1. CDR3 coding DNA: TGTGCCAGTAGTAATAGACAGGGTGTCATCACCGGGGAGCTGTTTTTT. Translated: CASSNRQGVITGELFF.